The 17 T cell receptor beta chains listed next were all sequenced from one sample in a study of blood T cell repertoires in COVID-19. The repertoire was sequenced with immunoSEQ multiplex PCR; TCRdb's copy has only in-frame clones and lacks some. The sample yields some 62,000 clones, approximately 80% seen once. Sequenced sample: peripheral blood. These receptors came from a man between 60 and 70 years old with COVID-19, enrolled during active disease.

This clone was counted a few times. The chain joins TRBV5-1 to TRBJ1-1, with D unclear. V lost 4 bases to trimming and J lost 5 bases, with 12 bases between them. The CDR3 runs 13 residues. Germline assignment: CDR1 SGHRS and CDR2 YFSETQ. In DNA, the CDR3 is TGCGCCAGCAGCCTAGGTGATACGACTGAAGCTTTCTTT. Protein: CASSLGDTTEAFF.

This clone was recorded only once. V usage is TRBV6-5 and J usage is TRBJ2-5, with a tentative D call TRBD2 (5 bases). Germline CDR1 reads MNHEY; CDR2 reads SVGAGI. Trimming stripped 8 bases from V and 5 bases from J, with 15 bases between. The CDR3 is 13 amino acids. The CDR3 region is CASRPGSRETQYF. Here the CDR3 DNA reads TGTGCCAGCCGCCCGGGAAGTCGGGAGACCCAGTACTTC.

The rearrangement links TRBV5-1 to TRBJ2-2; 14 bases agree with TRBD2. The CDR3 extends over 17 amino acids. V lost 4 bases to trimming and J lost 5 bases; unmatched junction nucleotides: 7. In germline, CDR1 is SGHRS, CDR2 YFSETQ. The CDR3: CASSLGLAGGGTGELFF. As DNA, the CDR3 is TGCGCCAGCAGCCTAGGACTAGCGGGAGGAGGGACCGGGGAGCTGTTTTTT. Based on the CDR3 plus reference TRBV5-1 and TRBJ2-2, the full variable domain is KAGVTQTPRYLIKTRGQQVTLSCSPISGHRSVSWYQQTPGQGLQFLFEYFSETQRNKGNFPGRFSGRQFSNSRSEMNVSTLELGDSALYLCASSLGLAGGGTGELFFGEGSRLTVL.

This clone showed up just once. V is TRBV30 and J is TRBJ1-1; the D gene is possibly TRBD1 (5 bases). The CDR3 spans 13 residues. CDR1 is GTSNPN, CDR2 SVGIG, per germline (reference sequence). Trimming pared 5 bases from V and 10 bases from J, leaving 20 bases between. CDR3 protein: CAWEVGGGVGAFF. CDR3 nucleotides: TGTGCCTGGGAGGTTGGCGGGGGGGTAGGAGCTTTCTTT.

The V call is TRBV5-3, the J call TRBJ2-1; weak D call: TRBD2 (6 bases). TRBV5-3 is known as an ORF, though its function is uncertain. The CDR3 spans 13 residues. With 3 bases removed from V and 7 bases from J, the gap between germline ends came to 11 bases. CDR3 sequence: CARSSGTANEQFF. The CDR3 region has the DNA TGTGCCAGAAGCTCCGGGACTGCGAATGAGCAGTTCTTC.

The count of this clone is one. The genes are TRBV29-1 and TRBJ2-3; 8 nucleotides line up with TRBD2. CDR3 size: 19 residues. The germline gives CDR1 SQVTM, CDR2 ANQGSEA. J lost 1 base, V lost 8 bases, and 23 bases had no gene match. The CDR3, as DNA: TGCAGCTTTACTCAACTAAGCGGGAGTCCACGGGGGGGCACAGATACGCAGTATTTT. Its translation is CSFTQLSGSPRGGTDTQYF.

This clone was observed at least ten times. The gene calls are TRBV29-1 and TRBJ1-2, with 7 bases matching TRBD1. V dropped 6 bases and J dropped 7; count of bases not matched to a gene: 17. The CDR3 has 15 amino acids. CDR1 is SQVTM, CDR2 ANQGSEA, per germline. CDR3: CSVASYLDRDGGYTF. The CDR3 DNA reads TGCAGCGTCGCATCTTACCTTGACAGGGACGGTGGCTACACCTTC.

The chain couples TRBV9 to TRBJ2-2, with a weak D call TRBD2 (7 bases). Germline CDR1 SGDLS, CDR2 YYNGEE. Trimming stripped 0 bases from V and 5 bases from J, with 11 bases between. The CDR3 spans 15 residues. CDR3 residues: CASSVVGGATGELFF. Written as DNA, the CDR3 is TGTGCCAGCAGCGTAGTAGGGGGGGCGACCGGGGAGCTGTTTTTT.

The rearrangement links TRBV20-1 to TRBJ2-1; 9 nucleotides align to TRBD2. The junction had 7 bases not matched to a gene; V was cut back by 3 bases and J by 4 bases. CDR1 DFQATT and CDR2 SNEGSKA come from the germline V gene (reference sequence). CDR3 length: 15 amino acids. The CDR3 bases are TGCAGTGCTAGTTGGCGGGAGGGCCTATACAATGAGCAGTTCTTC. Encoded protein: CSASWREGLYNEQFF.

V gene TRBV5-4 combines with J gene TRBJ2-1; 7 bases fit TRBD2. CDR3 length equals 14 residues. Germline CDR1 and CDR2: SGHNT and YYREEE (reference sequence). Trimming at V came to 4 bases and at J to 5 bases, leaving 6 bases not matched to a gene. The CDR3 protein is CASSTSGTNNEQFF. In DNA form, the CDR3 reads TGTGCCAGCAGCACCTCCGGGACTAACAATGAGCAGTTCTTC.

The chain links TRBV7-9 to TRBJ1-2, with a tentative D call TRBD1 (5 bases). Trimming pared 3 bases from V and 1 base from J, leaving 12 bases between. This CDR3 contains 15 residues. Germline V gene sequence: CDR1 SEHNR, CDR2 FQNEAQ (reference sequence). The CDR3 sequence is CASSFSQVFNYGYTF. As DNA, the CDR3 is TGTGCCAGCAGCTTCTCACAGGTCTTTAACTATGGCTACACCTTC.

V and J are TRBV7-2 and TRBJ2-3, with a weak D call TRBD2 (6 bases). The CDR3 extends over 14 amino acids. The V gene lost 1 base and the J gene lost 6 bases, with 11 bases spanning the gap. Germline CDR1 and CDR2: SGHTA and FQGNSA. DNA for the CDR3: TGTGCCAGCAGCTTAGGGTGGGGAGGCGATACGCAGTATTTT. Encoded protein: CASSLGWGGDTQYF.

This rearrangement joins TRBV5-1 to TRBJ2-2, with 8 bases matching TRBD2. V shed 0 bases and J 3 bases; nucleotides not matched to a gene: 7. The germline CDR1 and CDR2 sequences are SGHRS and YFSETQ. The CDR3 length is 17 residues. CDR3 region: CASSLALGGADTGELFF. CDR3 in DNA: TGCGCCAGCAGCTTGGCACTCGGGGGGGCTGACACCGGGGAGCTGTTTTTT.

The chain joins TRBV7-3 to TRBJ2-1; the D gene is possibly TRBD2 (6 bases). V lost 2 bases, J lost 8 bases, and 16 bases lay in between. The CDR3 loop spans 15 amino acids. Per the germline V gene, CDR1 is SGHTA and CDR2 is FQGTGA. The CDR3 DNA reads as TGTGCCAGCAGCTTAGCGGGGCGCCCAATGGATGAGCAGTTCTTC. Residues: CASSLAGRPMDEQFF.

The rearrangement links TRBV19 to TRBJ2-7, with D perhaps matching TRBD2 (5 bases). Germline V gives CDR1 LNHDA, CDR2 SQIVND (reference sequence). Trimming took 5 bases from V and 3 from J, leaving 8 bases between them. This CDR3 has 12 amino acids. CDR3 amino acids: CASSDRDYEQYF. The CDR3, as DNA: TGTGCCAGTAGTGACCGGGACTACGAGCAGTACTTC.

The chain uses TRBV5-4 and TRBJ2-3; D is undetermined. The CDR3 loop spans 16 amino acids. Trimming left V 1 base short and J 0 bases short, with 12 bases between. The germline V gene has CDR1 SGHNT and CDR2 YYREEE (reference sequence). In nucleotides, the CDR3 is TGTGCCAGCAGCTTGCCTCCAATGGCTAGCACAGATACGCAGTATTTT. It specifies CASSLPPMASTDTQYF.

This chain joins TRBV11-3 and TRBJ2-7, with D possibly matching TRBD2 (6 bases). CDR3 length: 12 residues. Trimming pared 5 bases from V and 4 bases from J, leaving 9 bases between. Germline V gene sequence: CDR1 SGHNT, CDR2 YENEEA. The DNA for the CDR3 is TGTGCCAGCAGCACCGGGAGTTACGAGCAGTACTTC. Its protein product is CASSTGSYEQYF. The variable domain in full, completed from reference TRBV11-3 and TRBJ2-7, reads EAGVVQSPRYKIIEKKQPVAFWCNPISGHNTLYWYLQNLGQGPELLIRYENEEAVDDSQLPKDRFSAERLKGVDSTLKIQPAELGDSAVYLCASSTGSYEQYFGPGTRLTVT.